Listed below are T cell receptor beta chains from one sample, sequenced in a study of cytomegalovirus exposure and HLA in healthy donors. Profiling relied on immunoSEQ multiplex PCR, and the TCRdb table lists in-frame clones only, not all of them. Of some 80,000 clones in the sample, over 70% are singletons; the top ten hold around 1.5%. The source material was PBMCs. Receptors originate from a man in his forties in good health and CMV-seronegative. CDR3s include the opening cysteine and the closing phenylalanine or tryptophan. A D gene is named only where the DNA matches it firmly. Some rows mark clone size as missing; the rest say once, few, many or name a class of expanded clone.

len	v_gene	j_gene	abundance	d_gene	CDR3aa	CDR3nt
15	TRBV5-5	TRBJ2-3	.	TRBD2	CASSLGGLASNTQYF	TGTGCCAGCAGCTTAGGGGGACTAGCGAGTAATACGCAGTATTTT
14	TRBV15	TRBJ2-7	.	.	CATSRVGDLYEQYF	TGTGCCACCAGCAGAGTCGGAGATCTCTACGAGCAGTACTTC
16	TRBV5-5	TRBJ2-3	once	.	CASSSGGLGPTDTQYF	TGTGCCAGCAGCTCTGGGGGCCTAGGGCCCACAGATACGCAGTATTTT
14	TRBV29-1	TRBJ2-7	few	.	CSVFDSDKAYEQYF	TGCAGCGTTTTCGATTCAGACAAGGCCTACGAGCAGTACTTC
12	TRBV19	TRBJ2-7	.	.	CASSKSGYEQYF	TGTGCCAGTAGTAAATCGGGCTACGAGCAGTACTTC
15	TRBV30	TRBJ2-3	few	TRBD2	CAWIPTSGRLDTQYF	TGTGCCTGGATACCGACTAGCGGGAGACTAGATACGCAGTATTTT
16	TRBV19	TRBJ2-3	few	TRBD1	CASSHAGQGNLDTQYF	TGTGCCAGTAGCCACGCGGGACAGGGGAATCTGGATACGCAGTATTTT
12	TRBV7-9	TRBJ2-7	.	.	CSSQLDSYEQYF	TGTTCCAGTCAACTAGACTCCTACGAGCAGTACTTC
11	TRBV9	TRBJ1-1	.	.	CASSVAGIAFF	TGTGCCAGCAGCGTAGCGGGGATTGCTTTCTTT
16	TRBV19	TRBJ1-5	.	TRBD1	CASSWTGVRGNQPQHF	TGTGCCAGTAGTTGGACAGGGGTTCGGGGCAATCAGCCCCAGCATTTT
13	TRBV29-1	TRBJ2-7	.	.	CSVGGANSYEQYF	TGCAGCGTTGGCGGAGCGAACTCCTACGAGCAGTACTTC
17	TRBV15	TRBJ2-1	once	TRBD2	CATSRDWGTSGKNEQFF	TGTGCCACCAGCAGAGATTGGGGGACTAGCGGGAAAAATGAGCAGTTCTTC
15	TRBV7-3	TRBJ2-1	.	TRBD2	CASSQTSGHYNEQFF	TGTGCCAGCAGCCAGACTAGCGGGCACTACAATGAGCAGTTCTTC
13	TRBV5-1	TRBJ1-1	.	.	CASSLPSNTEAFF	TGCGCCAGCAGCTTACCGAGTAACACTGAAGCTTTCTTT
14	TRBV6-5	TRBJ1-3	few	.	CASRIQGSGNTIYF	TGTGCCAGCAGGATCCAGGGGTCAGGAAACACCATATATTTT
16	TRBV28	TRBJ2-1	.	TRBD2	CASSSAGVGMGNEQFF	TGTGCCAGCAGTTCCGCGGGAGTAGGGATGGGCAATGAGCAGTTCTTC
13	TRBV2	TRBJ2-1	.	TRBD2	CASGLVAYNEQFF	TGTGCCAGCGGACTAGTCGCGTACAATGAGCAGTTCTTC
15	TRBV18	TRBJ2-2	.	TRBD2	CASSQSGRAVGELFF	TGTGCCAGCTCACAAAGCGGGAGGGCCGTCGGGGAGCTGTTTTTT
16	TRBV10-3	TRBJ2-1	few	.	CAISESMAGSYNEQFF	TGTGCCATCAGTGAGTCGATGGCTGGCTCCTACAATGAGCAGTTCTTC
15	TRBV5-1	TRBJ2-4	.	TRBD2	CASSSLAGEQYIQYF	TGCGCCAGCAGCTCGCTAGCGGGAGAGCAGTACATTCAGTACTTC
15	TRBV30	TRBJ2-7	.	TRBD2	CAWKKDSGSTYEQYF	TGTGCCTGGAAAAAGGATAGCGGGAGTACTTACGAGCAGTACTTC
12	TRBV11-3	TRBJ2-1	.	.	CASSFTGDEQFF	TGTGCCAGCAGCTTTACAGGCGATGAGCAGTTCTTC
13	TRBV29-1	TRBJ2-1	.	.	CSALWGSSSEQFF	TGCAGCGCCCTTTGGGGCAGCAGTAGTGAGCAGTTCTTC
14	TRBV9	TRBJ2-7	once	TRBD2	CASSRGLGSYEQYF	TGTGCCAGCAGTCGAGGACTAGGTTCCTACGAGCAGTACTTC
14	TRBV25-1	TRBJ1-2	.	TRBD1	CASSGTGGNYGYTF	TGTGCCAGCAGCGGAACAGGGGGAAACTATGGCTACACCTTC
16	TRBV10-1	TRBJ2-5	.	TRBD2	CASSESASGALWAQYF	TGCGCCAGCAGTGAGTCGGCTAGCGGGGCTCTTTGGGCCCAGTACTTC
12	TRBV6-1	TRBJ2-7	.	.	CASSEAPSVQYF	TGTGCCAGCAGTGAAGCGCCATCAGTGCAGTACTTC
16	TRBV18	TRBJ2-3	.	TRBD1	CASSPQTGAVTDTQYF	TGTGCCAGCTCACCACAAACAGGGGCGGTCACAGATACGCAGTATTTT
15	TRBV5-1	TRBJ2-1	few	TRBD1	CASTRGTGTLNEQFF	TGCGCCAGCACCCGCGGGACAGGGACCCTCAATGAGCAGTTCTTC
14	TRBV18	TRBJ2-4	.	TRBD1	CASSPIGQGNIQYF	TGTGCCAGCTCACCGATCGGACAGGGAAACATTCAGTACTTC
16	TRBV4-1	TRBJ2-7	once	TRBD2	CASSQKSLAGGLEQYF	TGCGCCAGCAGCCAAAAATCACTAGCGGGAGGGCTCGAGCAGTACTTC
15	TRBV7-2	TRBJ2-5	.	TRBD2	CASSVASGSSETQYF	TGTGCCAGCAGCGTCGCTAGCGGGAGTTCAGAGACCCAGTACTTC
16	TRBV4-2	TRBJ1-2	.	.	CASSQDKNRRQNGYTF	TGTGCCAGCAGCCAAGATAAAAATAGGAGGCAGAATGGCTACACCTTC
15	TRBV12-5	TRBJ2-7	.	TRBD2	CASGFGLAGAYEQYF	TGTGCTAGTGGTTTCGGACTAGCGGGAGCCTACGAGCAGTACTTC
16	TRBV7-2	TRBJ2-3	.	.	CASSPRLSGGTDTQYF	TGTGCCAGCAGCCCGCGCCTCTCGGGAGGCACAGATACGCAGTATTTT
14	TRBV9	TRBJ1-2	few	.	CASSVDIKSYGYTF	TGTGCCAGCAGCGTAGATATCAAGAGCTATGGCTACACCTTC
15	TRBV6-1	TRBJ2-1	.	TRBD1	CASSERTGFHNEQFF	TGTGCCAGCAGTGAAAGGACAGGGTTTCACAATGAGCAGTTCTTC
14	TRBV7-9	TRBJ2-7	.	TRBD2	CASSLLMRGSEQYF	TGTGCCAGCAGCTTACTTATGCGGGGGTCCGAGCAGTACTTC
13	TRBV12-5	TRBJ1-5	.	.	CASGLVGAQPQHF	TGTGCTAGTGGTTTGGTTGGGGCTCAGCCCCAGCATTTT
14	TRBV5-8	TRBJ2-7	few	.	CASSPQGFPYEQYF	TGTGCCAGCAGCCCACAGGGTTTTCCCTACGAGCAGTACTTC
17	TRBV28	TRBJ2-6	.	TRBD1	CASSPDRGTTGANVLTF	TGTGCCAGCAGTCCTGACAGGGGGACCACTGGGGCCAACGTCTTGACTTTC
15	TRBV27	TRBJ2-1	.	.	CASSRMVGGYNEQFF	TGTGCCAGCAGTAGGATGGTGGGGGGCTACAATGAGCAGTTCTTC
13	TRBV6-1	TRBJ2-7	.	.	CATTVDRTYEQYF	TGTGCCACAACCGTCGACAGGACCTACGAGCAGTACTTC
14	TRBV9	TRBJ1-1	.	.	CASSQSMVGTEAFF	TGTGCCAGCAGCCAGTCGATGGTTGGCACTGAAGCTTTCTTT
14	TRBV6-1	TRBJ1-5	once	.	CASRKPGQNQPQHF	TGTGCCAGCAGGAAACCGGGACAAAATCAGCCCCAGCATTTT
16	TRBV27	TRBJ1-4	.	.	CASSFRTGQSNEKLFF	TGTGCCAGCAGTTTTAGAACAGGTCAAAGTAATGAAAAACTGTTTTTT
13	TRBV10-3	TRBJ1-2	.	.	CAISVDTGKGYTF	TGTGCCATCAGTGTCGACACAGGAAAAGGCTACACCTTC